The 26 T cell receptor beta chains in this list originate from one sample, sequenced in a study of cytomegalovirus exposure and HLA in healthy donors. A multiplex PCR was run with 60 Vbeta primers and 13 Jbeta primers. Method: immunoSEQ multiplex PCR; TCRdb's copy keeps in-frame clones and lacks some. The sample lists about 120,000 clones; just under 75% were seen once. Sequenced input: PBMCs. Receptors were obtained from a human donor in good health.

J is TRBJ1-4 and V is TRBV30; a weak D match, TRBD1 (5 bases). The germline V gene has CDR1 GTSNPN and CDR2 SVGIG (reference sequence). Trimming cost V 5 bases and J 3 bases, with 16 bases left between them. This CDR3 has 15 residues. CDR3 sequence reads: CAWGVQGPPNEKLFF. As DNA, the CDR3 is TGTGCCTGGGGCGTCCAGGGCCCGCCTAATGAAAAACTGTTTTTT.

This clone showed up just once. The rearrangement links TRBV5-8 to TRBJ1-3, with D perhaps matching TRBD1 (5 bases). This CDR3 is built from 15 residues. The germline V gene has CDR1 SGHTS and CDR2 YDEGEE. V gave up 2 bases and J gave up 0 bases, with 9 bases separating them. CDR3 region: CASSFRGYSGNTIYF. CDR3 nucleotides: TGTGCCAGCAGCTTTCGGGGGTACTCTGGAAACACCATATATTTT.

The chain carries TRBV2 and TRBJ2-4; TRBD2 matches 8 bases. Germline V gives CDR1 SNHLY, CDR2 FYNNEI. The CDR3 has 13 residues. After removal of 8 bases from V and 6 bases from J, the junction contained 6 bases not matched to a gene. The CDR3 loop is CASPGAGGNIQYF. CDR3 in DNA: TGTGCCAGCCCTGGGGCGGGGGGAAACATTCAGTACTTC.

The V gene is TRBV28, the J gene TRBJ1-5; 7 nucleotides match TRBD1. CDR3 length: 17 amino acids. V lost 6 bases, J lost 7 bases, and 18 bases stayed unmatched. Germline CDR1 MDHEN, CDR2 SYDVKM. CDR3 in DNA: TGTGCCAGCAGACCCTCGACAGGGTCATTCGTTACGCAGCCCCAGCATTTT. The encoded protein is CASRPSTGSFVTQPQHF.

This chain uses TRBV7-3 with TRBJ1-1, with 8 bases identical to TRBD1. Trimming took 2 bases from V and 4 from J; bases not matched to a gene: 3. CDR3 length: 14 amino acids. Looked up from germline, CDR1 is SGHTA and CDR2 is FQGTGA. Here the CDR3 DNA reads TGTGCCAGCAGCTTATCGGACAGGGTCACTGAAGCTTTCTTT. Translation: CASSLSDRVTEAFF.

The V and J genes are TRBV5-1 and TRBJ2-5, with 11 bases fitting TRBD2. The DNA matches TRBJ2-7 better at its end, which makes the J call doubtful. CDR3 length equals 12 residues. Germline lookup yields CDR1 SGHRS and CDR2 YFSETQ. The CDR3 DNA reads as TGCGCCAGCCGGGGACTAGCGGACGAGCAGTACTTC. Translating it yields CASRGLADEQYF.

The rearrangement links TRBV5-1 to TRBJ2-7; 15 nucleotides line up with TRBD2. The length of the CDR3 is 20 residues. In germline, CDR1 is SGHRS, CDR2 YFSETQ. Unmatched junction bases numbered 16, after V lost 4 bases and J lost 2 bases. CDR3 in amino acids: CASSVLGGLAGGPRAYEQYF. The DNA of the CDR3 is TGCGCCAGCAGCGTCCTCGGGGGACTAGCGGGGGGACCCCGGGCCTACGAGCAGTACTTC.

The genes are TRBV7-2 and TRBJ1-2; D is unresolved. Per the germline V gene, CDR1 is SGHTA and CDR2 is FQGNSA. The V and J ends lost 0 bases and 14 bases respectively, with 13 bases between them. The CDR3 is 12 amino acids. The CDR3 is CASSLAVFSSTF. CDR3 nucleotide sequence: TGTGCCAGCAGCTTAGCGGTTTTCAGTTCAACCTTC.

This sequence joins TRBV2 and TRBJ2-5, with 10 bases identical to TRBD2. Germline CDR1 is SNHLY and CDR2 is FYNNEI. The junction had 3 bases not matched to a gene; V was cut back by 1 base and J by 1 base. The CDR3 spans 16 residues. The CDR3 is CASSEEVAGGQETQYF. The CDR3 bases are TGTGCCAGCAGTGAAGAGGTAGCGGGAGGCCAAGAGACCCAGTACTTC.

The gene calls are TRBV19 and TRBJ2-4; possibly TRBD2 for D (5 bases). This CDR3 is 14 amino acids long. Germline V CDR1 and CDR2: LNHDA, SQIVND (reference sequence). V lost 7 bases and J 6 bases, leaving 16 bases between the germline ends. For the CDR3, the DNA is TGTGCCAGTAAGGAGGATCGGAATGGAAACATTCAGTACTTC. It yields the protein CASKEDRNGNIQYF.

The sample holds one count of this clone. This chain links TRBV7-8 with TRBJ1-3; D might be TRBD1 (6 bases). The CDR3 totals 15 residues. Germline assignment: CDR1 SGHVS and CDR2 FQNEAQ. V gave up 4 bases and J gave up 3 bases, with 13 bases separating them. CDR3 DNA sequence: TGTGCCAGCAGCTGGGCAGGGGATGTTGGAAACACCATATATTTT. This gives the protein CASSWAGDVGNTIYF.

This clone turned up a few times. This chain joins TRBV19 and TRBJ1-1; D possibly corresponds to TRBD1 (6 bases). V was pared by 4 bases and J by 1 base, with 19 bases between. Germline CDR1 LNHDA, CDR2 SQIVND (reference sequence). This CDR3 region has 17 residues. The CDR3 protein is CASSTMDHAGANTEAFF. The CDR3 coding sequence is TGTGCCAGTAGTACAATGGACCACGCAGGGGCGAACACTGAAGCTTTCTTT.

The rearrangement links TRBV28 to TRBJ2-3; TRBD2 matches at 10 bases. This CDR3 has 12 residues. Germline values: CDR1 MDHEN, CDR2 SYDVKM. Trimming at V came to 10 bases and at J to 6 bases, leaving 4 bases not matched to a gene. CDR3 loop: CATERGGDTQYF. In DNA form, the CDR3 reads TGTGCCACCGAGCGGGGGGGGGATACGCAGTATTTT. Full variable domain (missing parts from reference TRBV28 and TRBJ2-3): DVKVTQSSRYLVKRTGEKVFLECVQDMDHENMFWYRQDPGLGLRLIYFSYDVKMKEKGDIPEGYSVSREKKERFSLILESASTNQTSMYLCATERGGDTQYFGPGTRLTVL.

In this sample, this clone turned up a few times. The chain couples TRBV6-1 to TRBJ1-1, with 10 bases aligning to TRBD1. This CDR3 comprises 15 residues. Germline loops: CDR1 MNHNS, CDR2 SASEGT. After removal of 6 bases from V and 5 bases from J, the junction contained 9 bases not matched to a gene. CDR3 region: CASRAGGQGLTEAFF. The CDR3 DNA follows: TGTGCCAGCAGAGCTGGGGGACAGGGGTTAACTGAAGCTTTCTTT.

This chain joins TRBV4-1 and TRBJ2-1, with TRBD2 matching over 15 bases. V lost 5 bases to trimming and J lost 1 base; unmatched junction nucleotides: 9. The CDR3 runs 19 residues. Germline V gene lookup returns CDR1 MGHRA and CDR2 YSYEKL. CDR3 protein: CASSFRTSGRASSYNEQFF. In DNA form, the CDR3 reads TGCGCCAGCAGCTTCCGGACTAGCGGGAGGGCTTCTTCCTACAATGAGCAGTTCTTC.

This clone showed up many times. This chain joins TRBV5-5 and TRBJ1-1; 7 positions match TRBD1. The germline gives CDR1 SGHKS, CDR2 YYEKEE (reference sequence). V shed 3 bases and J 4 bases; nucleotides not matched to a gene: 6. The CDR3 sequence is 14 residues long. The CDR3 region has the DNA TGTGCCAGCAGCTCAAGGACAGGACTCACTGAAGCTTTCTTT. It specifies CASSSRTGLTEAFF.

The chain employs TRBV30 and TRBJ2-1; 14 nucleotides match TRBD2. This CDR3 contains 18 residues. Germline V gene lookup returns CDR1 GTSNPN and CDR2 SVGIG (reference sequence). The ends lost 1 base at V and 0 bases at J; junction bases unmatched: 5. CDR3 in amino acids: CAWSGTSGGSSSYNEQFF. The DNA for the CDR3 is TGTGCCTGGAGTGGGACTAGCGGGGGGTCAAGCTCCTACAATGAGCAGTTCTTC.

CDR3 DNA: TGTGCTAGTGGTTTGGGTTTTGGGACACCGCAGTATTTT. Its protein is CASGLGFGTPQYF. The J gene is TRBJ2-3, the V gene TRBV12-5, with a tentative D call TRBD1 (6 bases). Trimming took 1 base from V and 10 from J, leaving 12 bases between them. This CDR3 has 13 residues. Germline lookup yields CDR1 LGHNT and CDR2 FRNRAP.

The V and J genes are TRBV28 and TRBJ1-5; a weak D match, TRBD1 (5 bases). Germline V CDR1 and CDR2: MDHEN, SYDVKM. The CDR3 spans 15 residues. The V and J ends lost 7 bases and 0 bases respectively, with 13 bases between them. The CDR3 nucleotides read TGTGCCAGCAATGGGGGGGTCCATAGCAATCAGCCCCAGCATTTT. This codes for CASNGGVHSNQPQHF.

The rearrangement uses TRBV11-1 and TRBJ2-3; 9 nucleotides match TRBD2. The germline CDR1 and CDR2 sequences are SGHAT and FQDESV (reference sequence). This CDR3 is 15 amino acids long. J lost 4 bases, V lost 6 bases, and 8 bases had no gene match. The CDR3 bases are TGTGCCAGCAGGATAGCGGGAGAGGCGCCAGATACGCAGTATTTT. This translates into CASRIAGEAPDTQYF.

The rearrangement links TRBV19 to TRBJ1-1, with 8 bases aligning to TRBD1. Losses at the gene ends were 4 bases for V and 0 bases for J; bases not matched to a gene: 13. This CDR3 is 18 amino acids long. Per the germline V gene, CDR1 is LNHDA and CDR2 is SQIVND (reference sequence). CDR3 amino acids: CASSTSDRAPRLNTEAFF. In DNA, the CDR3 is TGTGCCAGTAGTACATCGGACAGGGCCCCACGTCTGAACACTGAAGCTTTCTTT.

The chain carries TRBV30 and TRBJ2-7; 8 positions agree with TRBD1. This CDR3 has 15 residues. Germline lookup yields CDR1 GTSNPN and CDR2 SVGIG (reference sequence). The V and J ends lost 3 bases and 0 bases, in that order; junction bases with no gene match: 7. The CDR3 here is CAWRDREIDSYEQYF. CDR3 in DNA: TGTGCCTGGAGGGACAGGGAGATCGACTCCTACGAGCAGTACTTC.

The rearrangement joins TRBV9 to TRBJ2-1; 9 bases line up with TRBD2. Unmatched junction bases numbered 5, after V lost 3 bases and J lost 4 bases. Germline assignment: CDR1 SGDLS and CDR2 YYNGEE. CDR3 size: 15 residues. CDR3 loop: CASSALAGAYNEQFF. In DNA form, the CDR3 reads TGTGCCAGCAGCGCGTTAGCGGGAGCGTACAATGAGCAGTTCTTC.

The rearrangement links TRBV18 to TRBJ2-7, with D possibly TRBD1 on 5 matching bases. This CDR3 contains 14 residues. Germline values: CDR1 KGHSH, CDR2 LQKENI. The ends were cut back, 3 bases at V and 3 bases at J, with 12 bases in the middle. The CDR3 here is CASSPVGQLYEQYF. The CDR3 bases are TGTGCCAGCTCACCGGTAGGACAACTCTACGAGCAGTACTTC.

This chain joins TRBV28 and TRBJ1-3; unclear D gene. The V end lost 7 bases, the J end lost 3 bases, and 13 bases lay between the germline ends. Germline lookup yields CDR1 MDHEN and CDR2 SYDVKM. This CDR3 comprises 14 residues. CDR3 amino acids: CASNSDGLGNTIYF. Here the CDR3 DNA reads TGTGCCAGCAACAGTGACGGCCTTGGAAACACCATATATTTT.

This chain uses TRBV19 with TRBJ1-6; 11 nucleotides align to TRBD1. CDR3 length equals 14 residues. Germline CDR1 and CDR2: LNHDA and SQIVND (reference sequence). V was pared by 8 bases and J by 5 bases, with 2 bases of the junction left unmatched. CDR3 in DNA: TGTGCCAGTGTGGACAGGGGGCATAATTCACCCCTCCACTTT. Translation gives CASVDRGHNSPLHF.